What follows are 27 T cell receptor beta chains derived from one specimen sequenced in a study of cytomegalovirus exposure and HLA in healthy donors. Assay: immunoSEQ multiplex PCR; the TCRdb copy retains only in-frame clones and omits some. The repertoire has 50,000 to 80,000 clones, 85% to 95% of them found once; the top ten carry about 6%. The sample consisted of PBMCs. These receptors were obtained from a woman aged 18-29 years in good health and CMV-seropositive.

The chain uses TRBV6-6 and TRBJ1-5; tentative D call: TRBD1 (5 bases). The germline CDR1 and CDR2 sequences are MNHNY and SVGAGI (reference sequence). The germline V and J ends were trimmed by 3 bases and 2 bases, with 14 bases remaining between them. This CDR3 spans 16 amino acids. The CDR3 DNA follows: TGTGCCAGCAGTTATCTTTCAGGGTCGGGCAATCAGCCCCAGCATTTT. As protein: CASSYLSGSGNQPQHF.

This clone was picked up one time. The J gene is TRBJ2-5, the V gene TRBV6-5, with 8 bases matching TRBD1. Losses at the gene ends were 2 bases for V and 3 bases for J; bases not matched to a gene: 8. The CDR3 has 16 residues. CDR1 is MNHEY, CDR2 SVGAGI, per germline. CDR3 coding DNA: TGTGCCAGCAGTTACGGACAGGGCAACTTAGAAGAGACCCAGTACTTC. This translates into CASSYGQGNLEETQYF.

This clone was seen only once. V gene TRBV2 combines with J gene TRBJ2-3; possibly TRBD2 for D (6 bases). V dropped 6 bases and J dropped 1 base, with 14 bases sitting between them. This CDR3 region has 15 residues. CDR1 is SNHLY, CDR2 FYNNEI, per germline. CDR3 amino acids: CASRGGRSRTDTQYF. The DNA of the CDR3 is TGTGCCAGCAGGGGGGGTAGATCACGCACAGATACGCAGTATTTT.

The chain combines TRBV12-5 with TRBJ1-1, with 7 bases that match TRBD1. CDR1 and CDR2 (germline): LGHNT, FRNRAP. The CDR3 contains 18 residues. The V and J ends lost 0 bases and 1 base, in that order; junction bases with no gene match: 11. The CDR3: CASGLVATRRTGNTEAFF. The CDR3, as DNA: TGTGCTAGTGGTTTGGTCGCAACCAGGCGGACAGGGAACACTGAAGCTTTCTTT.

This chain links TRBV27 with TRBJ1-1, with D possibly matching TRBD1 (5 bases). Germline V gene data show CDR1 as MNHEY and CDR2 as SMNVEV (reference sequence). V lost 1 base and J lost 4, with 16 bases in between. This CDR3 region has 16 residues. The CDR3 loop reads CASSLWGPGRTTEAFF. The CDR3 nucleotides are TGTGCCAGCAGTTTATGGGGACCGGGGAGGACCACTGAAGCTTTCTTT.

The V call is TRBV7-9, the J call TRBJ1-4; D not resolved. Trimming removed 1 base from V and 8 bases from J, with 17 bases in between. CDR1 and CDR2 (germline): SEHNR, FQNEAQ (reference sequence). The CDR3 extends over 16 amino acids. CDR3 nucleotides: TGTGCCAGCAGCTTAGAAGAAGGAGGAACGATGGAAAAACTGTTTTTT. Translating gives CASSLEEGGTMEKLFF. Together with reference TRBV7-9 and TRBJ1-4, the CDR3 gives the full variable domain: DTGVSQNPRHKITKRGQNVTFRCDPISEHNRLYWYRQTLGQGPEFLTYFQNEAQLEKSRLLSDRFSAERPKGSFSTLEIQRTEQGDSAMYLCASSLEEGGTMEKLFFGSGTQLSVL.

V gene TRBV20-1 combines with J gene TRBJ1-1; D is unresolved. Between the trimmed V and J ends, which lost 8 bases and 6 bases, there was a span of 10 bases. CDR1 is DFQATT and CDR2 is SNEGSKA in the germline V gene (reference sequence). The CDR3 runs to 10 residues. CDR3 coding DNA: TGCAGTCCAGACTGGCCTGAAGCTTTCTTT. It codes for CSPDWPEAFF.

The genes are TRBV4-1 and TRBJ2-7, with D possibly TRBD1 on 6 matching bases. V was shortened by 1 base and J by 2 bases, with 9 bases between the two germline ends. CDR1 and CDR2 (germline): MGHRA, YSYEKL. This CDR3 has 14 residues. CDR3 sequence: CASSQGQGTYEQYF. The CDR3 coding sequence is TGCGCCAGCAGCCAAGGTCAGGGGACCTACGAGCAGTACTTC.

The chain links TRBV27 to TRBJ2-7; 7 nucleotides align to TRBD2. The CDR3 has 14 amino acids. Germline V gene lookup returns CDR1 MNHEY and CDR2 SMNVEV (reference sequence). V shed 5 bases, J shed 0 bases, and the junction held 4 bases outside the gene matches. The CDR3 loop reads CASSPGLVSYEQYF. The CDR3 DNA sequence: TGTGCCAGCAGTCCCGGACTAGTCTCCTACGAGCAGTACTTC.

The genes are TRBV28 and TRBJ1-5, with 7 bases fitting TRBD1. With 2 bases clipped from V and 2 bases from J, the junction kept 3 bases outside the gene matches. Per the germline V gene, CDR1 is MDHEN and CDR2 is SYDVKM. This CDR3 has 15 residues. In DNA form, the CDR3 reads TGTGCCAGCAGTTTAGGCAGGGGGGGCAATCAGCCCCAGCATTTT. Amino acids: CASSLGRGGNQPQHF.

This chain uses TRBV6-1 with TRBJ2-1, with 13 bases matching TRBD2. Per the germline V gene, CDR1 is MNHNS and CDR2 is SASEGT. Trimming removed 7 bases from V and 6 bases from J; junction bases left unmatched: 3. The CDR3 is 14 amino acids. CDR3 in amino acids: CASIGTSGANEQFF. CDR3 coding DNA: TGTGCCAGCATCGGGACTAGCGGGGCCAATGAGCAGTTCTTC.

The V and J genes are TRBV28 and TRBJ2-7; tentatively, D is TRBD1 (5 bases). This CDR3 spans 12 amino acids. The germline V gene has CDR1 MDHEN and CDR2 SYDVKM. For the CDR3, the DNA is TGTGCTGCAGGGCTCCCCCATAGGGAGCAGTACTTC. The encoded protein is CAAGLPHREQYF.

This sequence joins TRBV28 and TRBJ2-7; D is unclear. Trimming cost V 2 bases and J 5 bases, with 10 bases left between them. Germline V gene data show CDR1 as MDHEN and CDR2 as SYDVKM. There are 13 residues in the CDR3. CDR3 loop: CASSLGQNDEQYF. The CDR3 DNA follows: TGTGCCAGCAGTTTAGGGCAGAACGACGAGCAGTACTTC. The complete variable domain, with remaining parts taken from reference TRBV28 and TRBJ2-7, reads DVKVTQSSRYLVKRTGEKVFLECVQDMDHENMFWYRQDPGLGLRLIYFSYDVKMKEKGDIPEGYSVSREKKERFSLILESASTNQTSMYLCASSLGQNDEQYFGPGTRLTVT.

The gene calls are TRBV25-1 and TRBJ1-2, with a tentative D call TRBD1 (6 bases). The germline V and J ends were trimmed by 5 bases and 4 bases, with 17 bases remaining between them. The CDR3 extends over 15 amino acids. Germline-derived CDR1 and CDR2 are MGHDK and SYGVNS. Here the CDR3 DNA reads TGTGCCAGCAGTCCCCACCCCCGGGACACCTATGGCTACACCTTC. Amino acids: CASSPHPRDTYGYTF.

The chain carries TRBV2 and TRBJ1-2, with 7 bases aligning to TRBD1. With 8 bases clipped from V and 6 bases from J, the junction kept 9 bases outside the gene matches. The germline V gene has CDR1 SNHLY and CDR2 FYNNEI. The CDR3 extends over 13 amino acids. The CDR3 is CASRQGSRNGYTF. CDR3 DNA: TGTGCCAGCCGACAGGGATCTAGGAATGGCTACACCTTC.

The V and J genes are TRBV7-8 and TRBJ2-7, with D possibly TRBD1 on 5 matching bases. V dropped 2 bases and J dropped 1 base, with 9 bases sitting between them. CDR3 length: 14 residues. Germline lookup yields CDR1 SGHVS and CDR2 FQNEAQ. CDR3 protein: CASSLSTGSYEQYF. The CDR3 bases are TGTGCCAGCAGCTTAAGTACAGGATCCTACGAGCAGTACTTC.

This clone turned up a few times. V and J are TRBV7-2 and TRBJ1-6; TRBD1 matches at 8 bases. The V gene's germline CDR1 is SGHTA and CDR2 FQGNSA. V lost 0 bases, J lost 10 bases, and 11 bases stayed unmatched. The CDR3 runs to 17 residues. The CDR3 spells CASSLASRTGLGSPLHF. The CDR3 nucleotides are TGTGCCAGCAGCTTAGCGAGTCGGACAGGGTTGGGGTCACCCCTCCACTTT. Full variable domain (rest looked up from reference TRBV7-2 and TRBJ1-6): GAGVSQSPSNKVTEKGKDVELRCDPISGHTALYWYRQSLGQGLEFLIYFQGNSAPDKSGLPSDRFSAERTGGSVSTLTIQRTQQEDSAVYLCASSLASRTGLGSPLHFGNGTRLTVT.

V and J are TRBV6-6 and TRBJ1-1; D is ambiguous. The CDR3 is 15 amino acids. V lost 4 bases to trimming and J lost 4 bases, with 16 bases between them. Per the germline V gene, CDR1 is MNHNY and CDR2 is SVGAGI (reference sequence). CDR3 region: CASSWAPQEGTEAFF. For the CDR3, the DNA is TGTGCCAGCAGTTGGGCGCCCCAGGAGGGCACTGAAGCTTTCTTT.

This clone is a singleton in its sample. V gene TRBV10-3 combines with J gene TRBJ2-7; 9 bases match TRBD2. Germline loops: CDR1 ENHRY, CDR2 SYGVKD. CDR3 size: 15 residues. J gave up 4 bases and V 3 bases, and 7 bases lay outside the gene matches. This chain's CDR3 is CAISDGGRALYEQYF. CDR3 in DNA: TGTGCCATCAGTGATGGCGGGAGGGCCTTATACGAGCAGTACTTC.

This chain joins TRBV7-2 and TRBJ2-3; 7 bases are a match to TRBD2. The germline gives CDR1 SGHTA, CDR2 FQGNSA. The junction had 5 bases not matched to a gene; V was cut back by 1 base and J by 4 bases. The CDR3 runs to 15 residues. This CDR3 is CASSLGGGSADTQYF. CDR3 nucleotides: TGTGCCAGCAGCTTAGGGGGGGGGTCCGCAGATACGCAGTATTTT.

This chain connects TRBV25-1 to TRBJ2-1; TRBD2 aligns across 14 bases. The ends lost 0 bases at V and 2 bases at J; junction bases unmatched: 3. The CDR3 has 18 residues. Looked up from germline, CDR1 is MGHDK and CDR2 is SYGVNS. The CDR3 is CASSEYGTSGGAYNEQFF. The CDR3 DNA is TGTGCCAGCAGTGAATACGGGACTAGCGGGGGCGCCTACAATGAGCAGTTCTTC. Together with reference TRBV25-1 and TRBJ2-1, the CDR3 gives the full variable domain: EADIYQTPRYLVIGTGKKITLECSQTMGHDKMYWYQQDPGMELHLIHYSYGVNSTEKGDLSSESTVSRIRTEHFPLTLESARPSHTSQYLCASSEYGTSGGAYNEQFFGPGTRLTVL.

The chain couples TRBV4-2 to TRBJ2-7; D possibly corresponds to TRBD2 (6 bases). The CDR3 covers 14 residues. V lost 1 base and J lost 6, with 13 bases in between. Germline V lookup: CDR1 LGHNA, CDR2 YNFKEQ. The DNA for the CDR3 is TGTGCCAGCAGCCAAGGACGGATCGGGGGCGAGCAGTACTTC. The encoded protein is CASSQGRIGGEQYF.

J is TRBJ2-5 and V is TRBV27, with a possible D match to TRBD2 (6 bases). CDR3 length equals 15 residues. CDR1 MNHEY and CDR2 SMNVEV come from the germline V gene (reference sequence). Trimming pared 2 bases from V and 1 base from J, leaving 11 bases between. CDR3 in DNA: TGTGCCAGCAGTTTAAGTGGAGGGCGCCAAGAGACCCAGTACTTC. Encoded protein: CASSLSGGRQETQYF.

The chain recombines TRBV6-6 with TRBJ1-2, with 7 bases identical to TRBD1. The CDR3 runs 14 residues. Germline V gene data show CDR1 as MNHNY and CDR2 as SVGAGI (reference sequence). Trimming removed 0 bases from V and 5 bases from J; junction bases left unmatched: 3. The CDR3 coding sequence is TGTGCCAGCAGTTACTCGGGACAGCCATATGGCTACACCTTC. It encodes CASSYSGQPYGYTF.

The V gene is TRBV4-3, the J gene TRBJ2-2, with a weak D call TRBD1 (5 bases). Germline CDR1 is LGHNA and CDR2 is YSLEER. The V gene lost 0 bases and the J gene lost 6 bases, with 11 bases spanning the gap. The CDR3 consists of 15 residues. CDR3 sequence reads: CASSQEGRRPGELFF. CDR3 in DNA: TGCGCCAGCAGCCAAGAGGGGCGCAGGCCCGGGGAGCTGTTTTTT.

The V and J genes are TRBV6-1 and TRBJ2-7; 7 nucleotides match TRBD1. The CDR3 has 14 residues. The ends lost 5 bases at V and 0 bases at J; junction bases unmatched: 4. Germline CDR1 reads MNHNS; CDR2 reads SASEGT. The CDR3 sequence: CASSNGQVSYEQYF. The CDR3 nucleotides read TGTGCCAGCAGTAACGGACAGGTCTCCTACGAGCAGTACTTC.

V and J are TRBV10-3 and TRBJ1-2; 9 bases fit TRBD1. V trimming: 4 bases; J trimming: 3 bases; junction bases outside the gene matches: 18. CDR1 and CDR2 (germline): ENHRY, SYGVKD. This CDR3 spans 19 amino acids. The CDR3, as DNA: TGTGCCATCAGTGGCAGGACAGGGGAAAGTAAGTGGGAAGACTATGGCTACACCTTC. It specifies CAISGRTGESKWEDYGYTF.